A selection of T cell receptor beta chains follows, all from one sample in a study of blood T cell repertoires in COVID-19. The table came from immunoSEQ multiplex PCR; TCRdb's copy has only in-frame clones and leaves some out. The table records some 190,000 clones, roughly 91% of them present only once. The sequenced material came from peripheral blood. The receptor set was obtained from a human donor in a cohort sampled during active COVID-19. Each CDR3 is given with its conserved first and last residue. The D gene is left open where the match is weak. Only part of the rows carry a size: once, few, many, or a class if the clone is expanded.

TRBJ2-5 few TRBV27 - CASSLRGFGETQYF TGTGCCAGCAGTCTCAGGGGCTTCGGGGAGACCCAGTACTTC
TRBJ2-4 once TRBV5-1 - CASRPGGLSKRGNIQYF TGCGCCAGCAGACCTGGAGGGCTTAGCAAGCGAGGGAACATTCAGTACTTC
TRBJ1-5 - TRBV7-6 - CASSPGGNQPQHF TGTGCCAGCAGCCCAGGGGGCAATCAGCCCCAGCATTTT
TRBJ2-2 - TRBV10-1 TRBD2 CASGSVSGGLTGELFF TGCGCCAGCGGCTCAGTTAGCGGGGGTCTCACCGGGGAGCTGTTTTTT
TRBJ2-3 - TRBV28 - CASPPVGMPSTDTQYF TGTGCCAGCCCCCCGGTCGGTATGCCTAGCACAGATACGCAGTATTTT
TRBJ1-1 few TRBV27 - CASSSSSSGGEAFF TGTGCCAGCAGTTCGAGCTCCTCGGGAGGTGAAGCTTTCTTT
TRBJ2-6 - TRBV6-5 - CATQGFSGANVLTF TGTGCCACGCAGGGTTTCTCTGGGGCCAACGTCCTGACTTTC
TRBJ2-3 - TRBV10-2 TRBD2 CASSDSRTSSQYF TGCGCCAGCAGTGATTCCCGGACTAGCTCGCAGTATTTT
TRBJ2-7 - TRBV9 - CASSVSPERDEQYF TGTGCCAGCAGCGTATCTCCTGAACGCGACGAGCAGTACTTC
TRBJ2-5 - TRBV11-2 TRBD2 CASSVRLAAETQYF TGTGCCAGCAGCGTCCGACTAGCTGCAGAGACCCAGTACTTC
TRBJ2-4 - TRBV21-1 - CASSPREGRTYAKNIQYF TGTGCCAGCAGCCCCCGGGAGGGCAGAACTTACGCCAAAAACATTCAGTACTTC
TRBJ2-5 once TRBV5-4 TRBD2 CASSMGLAGAGYQETQYF TGTGCCAGCAGCATGGGACTAGCGGGAGCCGGGTACCAAGAGACCCAGTACTTC
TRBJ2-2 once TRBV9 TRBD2 CASSVGGRDTGELFF TGTGCCAGCAGCGTAGGCGGGAGAGACACCGGGGAGCTGTTTTTT
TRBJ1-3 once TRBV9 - CASSVDQVYSGNTIYF TGTGCCAGCAGCGTAGACCAGGTCTACTCTGGAAACACCATATATTTT
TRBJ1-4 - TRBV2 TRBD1 CASSPGTGNEKLFF TGTGCCAGCAGCCCCGGGACAGGGAATGAAAAACTGTTTTTT
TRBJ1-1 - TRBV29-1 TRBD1 CSVRSGQGRTEAFF TGCAGCGTGCGATCGGGACAGGGAAGGACTGAAGCTTTCTTT
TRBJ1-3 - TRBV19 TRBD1 CASSLLRDRGPSSSGNTIYF TGTGCCAGTAGCTTACTCCGGGACAGGGGTCCTAGCAGCTCTGGAAACACCATATATTTT
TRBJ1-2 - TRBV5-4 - CASSWEGAEANYGYTF TGTGCCAGCAGCTGGGAGGGAGCCGAAGCTAACTATGGCTACACCTTC
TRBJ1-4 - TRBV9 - CASSPYPGGATNEKLFF TGTGCCAGCAGCCCGTACCCTGGGGGGGCGACTAATGAAAAACTGTTTTTT
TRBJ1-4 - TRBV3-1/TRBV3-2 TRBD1 CASRLGQGLNEKLFF TGTGCCAGCAGATTAGGACAGGGCCTTAATGAAAAACTGTTTTTT
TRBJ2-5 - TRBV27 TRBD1 CASSRKGQEEETQYF TGTGCCAGCAGTCGAAAGGGACAGGAAGAAGAGACCCAGTACTTC
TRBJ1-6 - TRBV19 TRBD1 CASSIDRQGGSPLHF TGTGCCAGTAGTATAGACCGACAGGGAGGTTCACCCCTCCACTTT
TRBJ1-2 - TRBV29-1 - CSVGRRGYGYTF TGCAGCGTTGGGAGGAGGGGCTATGGCTACACCTTC
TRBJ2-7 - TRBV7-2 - CASSRTGSSSYEQYF TGTGCCAGCAGTCGAACAGGGTCATCCTCCTACGAGCAGTACTTC
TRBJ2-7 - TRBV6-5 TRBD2 CASSLSGGAYEQYF TGTGCCAGCAGCCTTAGCGGGGGAGCCTACGAGCAGTACTTC
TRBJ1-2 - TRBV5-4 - CASSSFPDRYGYTF TGTGCCAGCAGCTCCTTCCCGGACAGATATGGCTACACCTTC
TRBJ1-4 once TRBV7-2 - CASSLDQPQGGKLFF TGTGCCAGCAGCTTAGACCAACCCCAGGGTGGAAAACTGTTTTTT
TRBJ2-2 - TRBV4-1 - CASSQDVTNTGELFF TGCGCCAGCAGCCAAGACGTTACGAACACCGGGGAGCTGTTTTTT
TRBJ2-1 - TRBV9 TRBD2 CASSVAKTSGGYNEQFF TGTGCCAGCAGCGTAGCTAAAACTAGCGGGGGGTACAATGAGCAGTTCTTC
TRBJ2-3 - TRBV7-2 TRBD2 CASSLAGGPGLAGGGDTQYF TGTGCCAGCAGCTTAGCAGGAGGGCCGGGACTAGCGGGGGGTGGAGATACGCAGTATTTT
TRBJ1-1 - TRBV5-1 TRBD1 CASSSGQLMNTEAFF TGCGCCAGCAGCTCGGGACAGCTCATGAACACTGAAGCTTTCTTT
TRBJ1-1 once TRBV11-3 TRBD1 CASSLGGGYLNTEAFF TGTGCCAGCAGCTTAGGAGGGGGCTACCTGAACACTGAAGCTTTCTTT
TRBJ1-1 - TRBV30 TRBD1 CAWKGTGARAFF TGTGCCTGGAAAGGGACAGGGGCTCGAGCTTTCTTT
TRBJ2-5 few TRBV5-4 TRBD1 CASSWDRGLGETQYF TGTGCCAGCAGCTGGGACAGGGGGCTCGGGGAGACCCAGTACTTC
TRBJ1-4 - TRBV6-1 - CASSDPGLHEKLFF TGTGCCAGCAGTGACCCTGGACTACATGAAAAACTGTTTTTT
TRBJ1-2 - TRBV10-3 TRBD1 CAISETGQGATGYTF TGTGCCATCAGTGAGACCGGACAGGGGGCTACTGGCTACACCTTC
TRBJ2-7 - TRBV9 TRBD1 CASSPRWTGGIEQYF TGTGCCAGCAGCCCCCGCTGGACAGGGGGTATTGAGCAGTACTTC
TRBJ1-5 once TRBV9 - CASSVGEGSQPQHF TGTGCCAGCAGCGTAGGGGAGGGCTCCCAGCCCCAGCATTTT
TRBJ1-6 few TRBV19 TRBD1 CASSRGQEGSPLHF TGTGCCAGTAGTAGGGGACAGGAAGGCTCACCCCTCCACTTT
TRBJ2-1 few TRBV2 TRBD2 CASRTGTSGNNEQFF TGTGCCAGCAGAACCGGGACTAGCGGAAACAATGAGCAGTTCTTC
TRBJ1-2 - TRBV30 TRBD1 CAWSVAGGYGYTF TGTGCCTGGAGTGTAGCAGGGGGCTATGGCTACACCTTC
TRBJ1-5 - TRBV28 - CAIRGSNQPQHF TGTGCCATCCGGGGAAGCAATCAGCCCCAGCATTTT
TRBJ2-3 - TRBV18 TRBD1 CASSPHLTGTGGLPTDTQYF TGTGCCAGCTCACCGCACTTAACCGGGACAGGGGGATTGCCCACAGATACGCAGTATTTT
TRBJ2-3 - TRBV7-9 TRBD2 CASSFPGLAGKTDTQYF TGTGCCAGCAGCTTTCCGGGACTAGCGGGAAAAACAGATACGCAGTATTTT
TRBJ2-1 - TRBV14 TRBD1 CASSQDRDRISEQFF TGTGCCAGCAGCCAAGACCGGGACAGGATTAGTGAGCAGTTCTTC
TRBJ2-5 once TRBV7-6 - CASSLVAEPSPGKTQYF TGTGCCAGCAGCTTAGTTGCGGAACCTAGCCCGGGGAAGACCCAGTACTTC
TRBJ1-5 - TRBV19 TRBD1 CASSLRQGFVQPQHF TGTGCCAGTAGCCTTCGACAGGGGTTTGTGCAGCCCCAGCATTTT
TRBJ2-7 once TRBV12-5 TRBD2 CASGPRGGHEQYF TGTGCTAGTGGTCCTCGGGGGGGCCACGAGCAGTACTTC
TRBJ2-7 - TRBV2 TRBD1 CASSEALGQGAYEQYF TGTGCCAGCAGTGAAGCGCTGGGACAGGGGGCCTACGAGCAGTACTTC